This T cell receptor beta chain was profiled in a study of Ad26.COV2.S vaccination and SARS-CoV-2 variants. Study as a whole: Participants got Ad26.COV2.S intramuscularly, once or twice 56 days apart. Study-level findings and limits: The authors reported substantial breadth in spike-specific CD8+ and CD4+ T cell responses after vaccination.

The table came from immunoSEQ multiplex PCR; TCRdb's copy has only in-frame clones and leaves some out. The repertoire holds hundreds of thousands of clones, roughly 90% seen once, with 9% to 15% in the top ten. Described treatment: about 20 received Ad26.COV2.S at low or high dose, single or two shots; about 5 received placebo; per-sample allocation not given. After the first vaccine or placebo injection, samples were drawn on day 63. Its platform was an Ad26 vector, and its expressed antigen was Wuhan-strain SARS-CoV-2 spike. Details on this clone: Antigen specificity is unknown.

Here the sequenced sample was peripheral blood, taken in a trial of Ad26.COV2.S vaccine versus placebo. The sequence came from a person aged 18-65 years who received the Ad26.COV2.S COVID-19 vaccine or a placebo.

This CDR3 reads CAWSAGANSPLHF. CDR3 nucleotides: TGTGCCTGGAGCGCGGGGGCAAATTCACCCCTCCACTTT. The chain combines TRBV30 with TRBJ1-6; perhaps TRBD1 as D (6 bases). Germline V CDR1 and CDR2: GTSNPN, SVGIG (reference sequence). Trimming removed 3 bases from V and 7 bases from J, with 10 bases in between. CDR3 length: 13 residues.